The present entry profiles one T cell receptor (beta chain) with its context. What it binds is not known. The CDR3 length is 19 residues. Trimming at V came to 2 bases and at J to 5 bases, leaving 18 bases not matched to a gene. Germline-derived CDR1 and CDR2 are SGHTA and FQGNSA. The sample is drawn from a study of STAT5B mutations in CD4+ large granular lymphocyte leukemia. Regarding the study as a whole: Compared with healthy controls (2/35), patient top clones favored TRBV06 (8/27). No patients shared main leukemic clonotypes, though around 25% appeared at low frequency elsewhere.

Profiled with immunoSEQ multiplex PCR; TCRdb holds only in-frame clones, not every one. The data show around 28,000 clones, just under 75% seen once. V usage is TRBV7-2 and J usage is TRBJ1-2; 9 nucleotides align to TRBD1. Sequencing input: CD4+ T cells from blood buffy coats. The receptor's source is a human donor in good health. The chain's CDR3 is CASSLRGGGTGGRRYGYTF. In DNA form, the CDR3 reads TGTGCCAGCAGCTTACGGGGGGGCGGAACAGGGGGCAGAAGGTATGGCTACACCTTC. Drawing the rest from reference TRBV7-2 and TRBJ1-2, the complete variable domain is GAGVSQSPSNKVTEKGKDVELRCDPISGHTALYWYRQSLGQGLEFLIYFQGNSAPDKSGLPSDRFSAERTGGSVSTLTIQRTQQEDSAVYLCASSLRGGGTGGRRYGYTFGSGTRLTVV.